The following is a TCR beta chain sequence with its context. The antigen is unknown. This sample is drawn from a study of cytomegalovirus exposure and HLA in healthy donors. General study findings and limits: A later analysis linked a missense variant in DCLRE1C to the trimming of TCR beta V and J genes. A later analysis reportedly found that, within productive TCRs, an Asian-associated ancestry cluster had fewer N-insertions than the mean observed across the approximately 670 donors. The investigators catalogued 160 or so TCR beta chains as cytomegalovirus-associated.

The germline gives CDR1 SEHNR, CDR2 FQNEAQ (reference sequence). Trimming at V came to 5 bases and at J to 3 bases, leaving 1 base not matched to a gene. CDR3 size: 14 residues. The primer mix had 60 Vbeta and 13 Jbeta primers. Authors' analysis steps: Around 80 million unique TCR beta chains, approximately 11 million of them shared, were counted by a later analysis. Only in-frame clones appear in the TCRdb table, and some are missing; sequencing was by immunoSEQ multiplex PCR. That table supplies the V and J calls and clone size; D and trimming were determined from the DNA. The data hold roughly 100,000 clones, with around 79% observed a single time.

The chain couples TRBV7-9 to TRBJ1-4, with 9 bases matching TRBD1. The specimen sequenced was PBMCs. This sequence was found in a man aged 60-69 years in good health and CMV-seropositive. CDR3 protein: CASSRQGANEKLFF. In DNA, the CDR3 is TGTGCCAGCAGCAGACAGGGGGCTAATGAAAAACTGTTTTTT.